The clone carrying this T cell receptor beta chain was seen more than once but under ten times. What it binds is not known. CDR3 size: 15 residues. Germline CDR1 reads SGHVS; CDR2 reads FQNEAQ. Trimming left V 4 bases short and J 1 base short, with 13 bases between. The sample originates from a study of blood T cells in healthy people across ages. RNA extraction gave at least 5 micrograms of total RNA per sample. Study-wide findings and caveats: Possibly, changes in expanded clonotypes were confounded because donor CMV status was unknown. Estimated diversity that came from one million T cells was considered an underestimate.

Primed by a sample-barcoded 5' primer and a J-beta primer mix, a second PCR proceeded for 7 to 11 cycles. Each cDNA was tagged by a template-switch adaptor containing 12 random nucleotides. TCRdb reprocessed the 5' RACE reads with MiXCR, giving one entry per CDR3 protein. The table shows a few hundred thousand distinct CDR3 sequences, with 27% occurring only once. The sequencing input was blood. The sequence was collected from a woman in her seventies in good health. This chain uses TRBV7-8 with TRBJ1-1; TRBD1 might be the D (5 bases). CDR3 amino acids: CASSSSATANTEAFF. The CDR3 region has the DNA TGTGCCAGCAGCTCCTCCGCGACAGCGAACACTGAAGCTTTCTTT.